This TCR beta chain was identified during a study of OX40 agonist ivuxolimab in advanced cancers. As for the study in general: The patients received agonistic anti-OX40 (CD134) antibody ivuxolimab. Study-level points and caveats: CD4+ and CD8+ blood T cells expanded clonally by week 6 at 0.1 to 3.0 mg/kg.

Comment on this clone: What it recognizes is unknown.

The CDR3 has 14 amino acids. The germline V gene has CDR1 SGHVS and CDR2 FNYEAQ. V dropped 5 bases and J dropped 6 bases, with 16 bases sitting between them. The data were produced by immunoSEQ multiplex PCR, yet TCRdb's version contains in-frame clones alone and is incomplete. The data contain some 70,000 clones, 84% of them seen just once; the ten biggest clones take up about 1.1%. The TCR originated in an adult with an advanced solid tumor such as melanoma, head and neck, liver or kidney cancer. The V gene is TRBV7-6, the J gene TRBJ1-1, with D possibly TRBD1 on 5 matching bases. The source material was CD4+ or CD8+ T cells sorted from blood, sampled in a trial of the OX40 agonist ivuxolimab. The chain's CDR3 is CASSRDVGHSEAFF. CDR3 nucleotides: TGTGCCAGCAGCCGGGACGTCGGCCACTCTGAAGCTTTCTTT.